This entry features one T cell receptor beta chain sequence. Its target is unknown. The data belong to a study of cytomegalovirus exposure and HLA in healthy donors. Broader study findings: The number of N-insertions in an Asian-associated ancestry cluster was reportedly below the approximately 700-donor mean in a later analysis. Reported performance of the classifier showed diagnosis of cytomegalovirus status with high specificity and sensitivity. Previously analyzed data showed that most TCR beta V segments were productive at a frequency of about 90% or about 30%.

Both 60 Vbeta primers and 13 Jbeta primers went into the PCR. Data came from immunoSEQ multiplex PCR; TCRdb stores just in-frame clones and leaves some out. Of some 190,000 clones detected, over 80% appear once; the ten largest clones hold around 1.3%. The germline V gene has CDR1 SNHLY and CDR2 FYNNEI. CDR3 length: 15 residues. J gave up 2 bases and V 8 bases, and 4 bases lay outside the gene matches. Material for sequencing was PBMCs. The source is a boy younger than 10 in good health and CMV-seronegative. The V call is TRBV2, the J call TRBJ2-1; TRBD2 matches at 12 bases. The CDR3 DNA is TGTGCCAGCCGGACTAGCGGGGACCCCTACAATGAGCAGTTCTTC. This sequence encodes CASRTSGDPYNEQFF. Filled out from reference TRBV2 and TRBJ2-1, the complete variable domain reads EPEVTQTPSHQVTQMGQEVILRCVPISNHLYFYWYRQILGQKVEFLVSFYNNEISEKSEIFDDQFSVERPDGSNFTLKIRSTKLEDSAMYFCASRTSGDPYNEQFFGPGTRLTVL.